This T cell receptor beta chain appears in the sequencing data of a study of human T cells and chemical hapten exposure. Study observations and caveats: TCRs at a frequency above 1 in 1000 stayed unchanged with DPC sensitization.

This clonotype has a handful of counts. No antigen is known for it. TCRdb called the RACE reads again in MiXCR, with one record for every CDR3 protein. Of some 400,000 distinct CDR3 sequences in the sample, more than 4.5% were seen once. Described time point: patch test 1, 2 weeks after DPC sensitization. The treatment denotes: therapeutic diphenylcyclopropenone sensitization with weekly scalp DPC. Samples of blood were obtained prior to the application of each patch test. Trimming cost V 2 bases and J 1 base; bases outside gene matches: 4. CDR1 and CDR2 (germline): MNHEY, SVGAGI. CDR3 length: 16 residues.

This TCR came from a woman aged 45-65 years with alopecia areata. Some clones in this sample may be carry-over from other donors' samples. V and J are TRBV6-5 and TRBJ1-1; TRBD1 matches at 10 bases. Here the sequenced sample was whole blood, taken in connection with sensitization to the hapten diphenylcyclopropenone (DPC). The CDR3 loop is CASSYPRTGGNTEAFF. The CDR3, as DNA: TGTGCCAGCAGTTACCCTAGGACAGGGGGGAACACTGAAGCTTTCTTT.